This entry concerns a single T cell receptor (beta chain). This clone was seen a few times. Its binding antigen is unknown. No base-level quality is on record; no much larger clone is a single base apart. Trimming at the junction amounts to 2 bases on V and 1 base on J, and the germline ends lie 13 bases apart. The germline V gene provides CDR1 MDHEN and CDR2 SYDVKM. The CDR3 sequence holds 16 residues, the cysteine and phenylalanine included. Only the CDR3 DNA stays, 48 bases, in frame from base 1. The data were taken from a study of primary melanoma T cells and metastatic recurrence (dated by TCRdb to between 2020 and 2021). General notes on the study: A total of 150 to 200 primary melanomas made up the cohort, all of stage T2 to T4 and more than 1 mm thick. The T-cell fraction measured by TCR beta sequencing was compared against progression-free survival as the clinical outcome. Histopathological grading of tumor-infiltrating lymphocytes was compared with the T-cell fraction derived from sequencing. Whether patient outcome could be predicted by T-cell fraction and T-cell repertoire clonality in primary melanoma tumors was the question this study put to the test.

Patients had primary melanoma that had been surgically resected and was considered potentially curable but at risk of metastatic recurrence. The library was generated by the immunoSEQ multiplex PCR assay. Primary melanoma tumor tissue underwent high-throughput sequencing of the T-cell receptor beta chain. The study's processing was this. The repertoire analyses covered TCRB CDR3 sharing between samples and the distribution of insertions and deletions. A gradient-boosted model ranked how well the T-cell fraction predicted outcome compared with histopathological variables. As stored in TCRdb, this immuneACCESS dataset retains in-frame rearrangements with V and J assigned. A fraction of the clones does not appear; measured against another copy, unresolved V genes explain less than half of the discrepancy, and the remainder lacks a known reason. V, J and clone size are taken as reported in that table, and D and trimming were inferred from the DNA itself. The sample table contains approximately 300 clones; only one count was recorded for about two thirds of them. Together, the top ten hold 20% to 30% of the sample.

The paper's findings and limits, for the study overall: A T-cell fraction greater than 20% appeared to be protective whatever the ulceration status, mitotic rate or nodal disease. Tumor T-cell fraction was reported to predict progression-free survival independently of thickness, ulceration, mitotic rate and age. Reportedly, adding T-cell fraction to tumor thickness improved progression-free survival prediction more than adding any other histopathological variable did. The authors framed an effective T-cell-mediated antitumor response in primary melanoma only as a suggestion, not a demonstrated mechanism.

The receptor comes from a human donor with melanoma. The chain is assembled from TRBV28 and TRBJ2-3; matching of 6 bases hints at TRBD1 as the D gene. The sample comprised melanoma tumor tissue. For the CDR3, the sequence is CASSLIGQSRTDTQYF. The DNA sequence reads TGTGCCAGCAGTTTAATTGGACAGTCTCGCACAGATACGCAGTATTTT.